This is a list of T cell receptor beta chains from one sample in a study of shared clonotypes between healthy human individuals. TCRdb's copy holds only in-frame clones and misses some; the assay was immunoSEQ multiplex PCR. The table includes about 2.4 million clones, more than 80% detected once. Sequenced material: naive CD4+ T cells sorted from blood. The receptor source for this set is a man between 18 and 35 years old in good health. CDR3s include the opening cysteine and the closing phenylalanine or tryptophan. Each record gives: D gene, V gene, clone size, J gene, CDR3 protein, CDR3 DNA. D genes are given only for firm matches. Clone size is stated in some rows and not others, as once, few, many or a class when expanded.

D gene: TRBD1; V gene: TRBV5-1; clone size: .; J gene: TRBJ2-1; CDR3 protein: CATSLRGGGEQFF; CDR3 DNA: TGCGCCACCTCTTTAAGAGGGGGCGGTGAGCAGTTCTTC
D gene: .; V gene: TRBV28; clone size: .; J gene: TRBJ2-7; CDR3 protein: CASSLRLREQYF; CDR3 DNA: TGTGCCAGCAGTTTACGGCTTCGGGAGCAGTACTTC
D gene: .; V gene: TRBV2; clone size: .; J gene: TRBJ2-7; CDR3 protein: CASSYGPAYEQYF; CDR3 DNA: TGTGCCAGCAGTTACGGACCCGCCTACGAGCAGTACTTC
D gene: .; V gene: TRBV10-3; clone size: .; J gene: TRBJ2-5; CDR3 protein: CAITPDLGSETQYF; CDR3 DNA: TGTGCCATCACCCCGGATCTAGGATCAGAGACCCAGTACTTC
D gene: .; V gene: TRBV11-2; clone size: .; J gene: TRBJ2-5; CDR3 protein: CASSLTGTRWETQYF; CDR3 DNA: TGTGCCAGCAGCTTAACCGGGACACGATGGGAGACCCAGTACTTC
D gene: .; V gene: TRBV7-6; clone size: .; J gene: TRBJ2-7; CDR3 protein: CASSPRQNSYEQYF; CDR3 DNA: TGTGCCAGCAGCCCCCGACAGAACTCCTACGAGCAGTACTTC
D gene: .; V gene: TRBV18; clone size: .; J gene: TRBJ1-2; CDR3 protein: CASSRESLANYGYTF; CDR3 DNA: TGTGCCAGCTCACGAGAGTCCTTAGCTAACTATGGCTACACCTTC
D gene: .; V gene: TRBV10-3; clone size: .; J gene: TRBJ2-2; CDR3 protein: CASSQTLTGELFF; CDR3 DNA: TGTGCCAGCAGTCAGACTTTGACCGGGGAGCTGTTTTTT
D gene: TRBD2; V gene: TRBV6-5; clone size: .; J gene: TRBJ2-3; CDR3 protein: CASNLAGAGTDTQYF; CDR3 DNA: TGTGCCAGCAATCTAGCGGGAGCGGGTACAGATACGCAGTATTTT
D gene: TRBD1; V gene: TRBV5-1; clone size: .; J gene: TRBJ2-7; CDR3 protein: CASSIDRVNYEQYF; CDR3 DNA: TGCGCCAGCAGCATAGACAGGGTGAACTACGAGCAGTACTTC
D gene: TRBD1; V gene: TRBV9; clone size: .; J gene: TRBJ2-6; CDR3 protein: CASSRTGASGANVLTF; CDR3 DNA: TGTGCCAGCAGTCGGACAGGGGCAAGTGGGGCCAACGTCCTGACTTTC
D gene: TRBD1; V gene: TRBV2; clone size: .; J gene: TRBJ1-1; CDR3 protein: CASRGQGANTEAFF; CDR3 DNA: TGTGCCAGCAGGGGACAGGGGGCTAACACTGAAGCTTTCTTT
D gene: TRBD2; V gene: TRBV19; clone size: .; J gene: TRBJ2-4; CDR3 protein: CATRGGGEKNIQYF; CDR3 DNA: TGTGCCACCCGCGGCGGGGGTGAGAAAAACATTCAGTACTTC
D gene: .; V gene: TRBV28; clone size: .; J gene: TRBJ1-6; CDR3 protein: CASSPPSGSNSPLHF; CDR3 DNA: TGTGCCAGCAGTCCCCCATCCGGGTCGAATTCACCCCTCCACTTT
D gene: TRBD2; V gene: TRBV30; clone size: .; J gene: TRBJ2-1; CDR3 protein: CAWSRIAGGLQGYNEQFF; CDR3 DNA: TGTGCCTGGAGCAGAATAGCGGGAGGGTTACAGGGTTACAATGAGCAGTTCTTC
D gene: .; V gene: TRBV28; clone size: .; J gene: TRBJ2-7; CDR3 protein: CASSLRAPGEQYF; CDR3 DNA: TGTGCCAGCAGTTTACGGGCCCCGGGTGAGCAGTACTTC
D gene: .; V gene: TRBV10-1; clone size: once; J gene: TRBJ2-7; CDR3 protein: CASSDGQSYEQYF; CDR3 DNA: TGCGCCAGCAGTGACGGCCAGAGCTACGAGCAGTACTTC
D gene: TRBD1; V gene: TRBV10-3; clone size: .; J gene: TRBJ1-1; CDR3 protein: CATRWAGGEAFF; CDR3 DNA: TGTGCCACCAGGTGGGCAGGGGGTGAAGCTTTCTTT
D gene: .; V gene: TRBV2; clone size: once; J gene: TRBJ1-2; CDR3 protein: CASNDQGLYGYTF; CDR3 DNA: TGTGCCAGCAACGATCAGGGGCTCTATGGCTACACCTTC
D gene: .; V gene: TRBV2; clone size: .; J gene: TRBJ1-2; CDR3 protein: CASSPAGAGGYTF; CDR3 DNA: TGTGCCAGCAGTCCCGCGGGGGCCGGTGGCTACACCTTC
D gene: .; V gene: TRBV2; clone size: .; J gene: TRBJ2-3; CDR3 protein: CASRYSDLKDTQYF; CDR3 DNA: TGTGCCAGCCGATACTCGGACCTTAAAGATACGCAGTATTTT
D gene: .; V gene: TRBV15; clone size: .; J gene: TRBJ2-1; CDR3 protein: CATSSFGTPTYNEQFF; CDR3 DNA: TGTGCCACCAGCAGCTTCGGGACTCCTACCTACAATGAGCAGTTCTTC
D gene: TRBD2; V gene: TRBV11-3; clone size: .; J gene: TRBJ2-1; CDR3 protein: CASSRGLAGNNEQFF; CDR3 DNA: TGTGCCAGCAGCCGAGGACTAGCGGGTAACAATGAGCAGTTCTTC
D gene: .; V gene: TRBV5-5; clone size: .; J gene: TRBJ1-4; CDR3 protein: CASSQLTTNEKLFF; CDR3 DNA: TGTGCCAGCAGCCAGCTGACAACTAATGAAAAACTGTTTTTT
D gene: .; V gene: TRBV10-3; clone size: .; J gene: TRBJ2-2; CDR3 protein: CAIRATGPGELFF; CDR3 DNA: TGTGCCATCAGAGCTACAGGGCCCGGGGAGCTGTTTTTT
D gene: TRBD2; V gene: TRBV19; clone size: .; J gene: TRBJ2-3; CDR3 protein: CASSMGGKGTDTQYF; CDR3 DNA: TGTGCCAGTAGTATGGGGGGGAAAGGCACAGATACGCAGTATTTT
D gene: TRBD1; V gene: TRBV27; clone size: .; J gene: TRBJ2-7; CDR3 protein: CASSFLGQGLGYEQYF; CDR3 DNA: TGTGCCAGCAGTTTTCTGGGACAGGGCCTCGGTTACGAGCAGTACTTC
D gene: .; V gene: TRBV19; clone size: .; J gene: TRBJ1-5; CDR3 protein: CASSRGDSNQPQHF; CDR3 DNA: TGTGCCAGTAGTAGGGGGGATAGCAATCAGCCCCAGCATTTT
D gene: TRBD1; V gene: TRBV6-5; clone size: .; J gene: TRBJ1-1; CDR3 protein: CASSYLQGGNTEAFF; CDR3 DNA: TGTGCCAGCAGTTACCTACAGGGGGGGAACACTGAAGCTTTCTTT
D gene: .; V gene: TRBV30; clone size: .; J gene: TRBJ2-1; CDR3 protein: CACIPRSPDYNEQFF; CDR3 DNA: TGTGCCTGCATCCCGAGGAGCCCCGACTACAATGAGCAGTTCTTC
D gene: .; V gene: TRBV2; clone size: .; J gene: TRBJ1-5; CDR3 protein: CASSVALGQPQHF; CDR3 DNA: TGTGCCAGCAGCGTCGCACTAGGTCAGCCCCAGCATTTT
D gene: TRBD2; V gene: TRBV30; clone size: .; J gene: TRBJ2-7; CDR3 protein: CAWSSGAKQYF; CDR3 DNA: TGTGCCTGGAGTAGCGGGGCCAAGCAGTACTTC
D gene: .; V gene: TRBV28; clone size: .; J gene: TRBJ2-4; CDR3 protein: CASSFRGFLAKNIQYF; CDR3 DNA: TGTGCCAGCAGTTTTCGGGGGTTCCTAGCCAAAAACATTCAGTACTTC
D gene: .; V gene: TRBV12-5; clone size: .; J gene: TRBJ1-5; CDR3 protein: CASGLVIPGFNQPQHF; CDR3 DNA: TGTGCTAGTGGTTTGGTAATACCAGGGTTCAATCAGCCCCAGCATTTT
D gene: TRBD1; V gene: TRBV5-4; clone size: .; J gene: TRBJ1-1; CDR3 protein: CASSLIGGAVNTEAFF; CDR3 DNA: TGTGCCAGCAGCTTGATAGGGGGCGCGGTGAACACTGAAGCTTTCTTT
D gene: .; V gene: TRBV18; clone size: .; J gene: TRBJ2-3; CDR3 protein: CASSPPWVGDTQYF; CDR3 DNA: TGTGCCAGCTCACCACCGTGGGTAGGGGATACGCAGTATTTT
D gene: .; V gene: TRBV5-4; clone size: .; J gene: TRBJ1-2; CDR3 protein: CASSLAGFGYTF; CDR3 DNA: TGTGCCAGCAGCTTGGCAGGGTTCGGCTACACCTTC
D gene: TRBD1; V gene: TRBV9; clone size: .; J gene: TRBJ1-2; CDR3 protein: CASSFRGSGNYGYTF; CDR3 DNA: TGTGCCAGCAGCTTCAGGGGGAGTGGAAACTATGGCTACACCTTC
D gene: TRBD1; V gene: TRBV18; clone size: .; J gene: TRBJ1-1; CDR3 protein: CASSPDRGSTEAFF; CDR3 DNA: TGTGCCAGCTCGCCCGACAGGGGAAGCACTGAAGCTTTCTTT
D gene: .; V gene: TRBV6-1; clone size: .; J gene: TRBJ2-7; CDR3 protein: CASSSGGGSYEQYF; CDR3 DNA: TGTGCCAGCAGTTCAGGGGGGGGCTCCTACGAGCAGTACTTC
D gene: .; V gene: TRBV28; clone size: once; J gene: TRBJ1-6; CDR3 protein: CASSLSGHGNSPLHF; CDR3 DNA: TGTGCCAGCAGTTTATCGGGGCATGGGAATTCACCCCTCCACTTT
D gene: .; V gene: TRBV7-9; clone size: .; J gene: TRBJ2-7; CDR3 protein: CASSFLISSYEQYF; CDR3 DNA: TGTGCCAGCAGCTTTCTGATCTCTTCCTACGAGCAGTACTTC
D gene: .; V gene: TRBV5-1; clone size: .; J gene: TRBJ2-7; CDR3 protein: CASSTDGTRYEQYF; CDR3 DNA: TGCGCCAGCAGCACCGACGGGACCAGATACGAGCAGTACTTC
D gene: .; V gene: TRBV28; clone size: .; J gene: TRBJ2-2; CDR3 protein: CASSLRTGELFF; CDR3 DNA: TGTGCCAGCAGTTTACGTACCGGGGAGCTGTTTTTT
D gene: .; V gene: TRBV6-5; clone size: .; J gene: TRBJ2-5; CDR3 protein: CASSDPKETQYF; CDR3 DNA: TGTGCCAGCAGTGATCCGAAAGAGACCCAGTACTTC
D gene: .; V gene: TRBV19; clone size: .; J gene: TRBJ2-5; CDR3 protein: CASGGETQYF; CDR3 DNA: TGTGCCAGTGGCGGGGAGACCCAGTACTTC
D gene: TRBD1; V gene: TRBV7-9; clone size: .; J gene: TRBJ1-6; CDR3 protein: CASSPTLGTGTGNSPLHF; CDR3 DNA: TGTGCCAGCAGCCCAACGTTGGGGACCGGGACAGGGAATTCACCCCTCCACTTT
D gene: .; V gene: TRBV10-3; clone size: .; J gene: TRBJ2-7; CDR3 protein: CAISESQVGYEQYF; CDR3 DNA: TGTGCCATCAGTGAGTCCCAGGTAGGATACGAGCAGTACTTC
D gene: .; V gene: TRBV11-3; clone size: .; J gene: TRBJ2-2; CDR3 protein: CASSLGTYTNTGELFF; CDR3 DNA: TGTGCCAGCAGCTTAGGGACTTACACGAACACCGGGGAGCTGTTTTTT
D gene: .; V gene: TRBV15; clone size: .; J gene: TRBJ2-5; CDR3 protein: CATSRDRKTQYF; CDR3 DNA: TGTGCCACCAGCAGAGATAGAAAGACCCAGTACTTC
D gene: .; V gene: TRBV4-3; clone size: .; J gene: TRBJ2-1; CDR3 protein: CASSQVNSYNEQFF; CDR3 DNA: TGCGCCAGCAGCCAAGTCAACTCCTACAATGAGCAGTTCTTC
D gene: .; V gene: TRBV18; clone size: .; J gene: TRBJ1-4; CDR3 protein: CASSPQNEKLFF; CDR3 DNA: TGTGCCAGCTCACCACAGAATGAAAAACTGTTTTTT
D gene: .; V gene: TRBV7-8; clone size: .; J gene: TRBJ2-5; CDR3 protein: CASSLKGTGETQYF; CDR3 DNA: TGTGCCAGCAGCTTAAAAGGAACCGGAGAGACCCAGTACTTC
D gene: .; V gene: TRBV25-1; clone size: .; J gene: TRBJ1-2; CDR3 protein: CASSGSAGQLRSGYTF; CDR3 DNA: TGTGCCAGCAGTGGGAGTGCGGGACAATTAAGAAGTGGCTACACCTTC